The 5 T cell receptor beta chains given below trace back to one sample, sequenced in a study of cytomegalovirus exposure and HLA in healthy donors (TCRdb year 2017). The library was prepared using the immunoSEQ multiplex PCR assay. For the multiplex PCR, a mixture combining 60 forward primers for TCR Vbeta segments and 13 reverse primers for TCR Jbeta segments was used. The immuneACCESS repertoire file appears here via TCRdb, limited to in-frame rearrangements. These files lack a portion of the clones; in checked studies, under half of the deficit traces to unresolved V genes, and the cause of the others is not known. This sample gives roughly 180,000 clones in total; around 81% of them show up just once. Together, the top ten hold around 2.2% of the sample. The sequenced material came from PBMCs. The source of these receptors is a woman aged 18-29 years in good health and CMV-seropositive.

The CDR3 spells CAWSSGGYLSYEQYF. CDR3 nucleotide sequence: TGTGCCTGGAGTTCCGGGGGTTACCTCTCCTACGAGCAGTACTTC. This chain joins TRBV30 and TRBJ2-7; TRBD2 might be the D (6 bases). V was trimmed by 2 bases and J by 0 bases, leaving 14 bases between them. Germline V gives CDR1 GTSNPN, CDR2 SVGIG (reference sequence). This CDR3 is built from 15 residues.

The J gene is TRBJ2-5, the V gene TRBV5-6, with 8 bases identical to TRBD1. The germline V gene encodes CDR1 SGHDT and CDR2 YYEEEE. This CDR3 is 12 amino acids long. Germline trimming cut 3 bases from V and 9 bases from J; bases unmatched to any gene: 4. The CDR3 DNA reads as TGTGCCAGCAGCTACTCCAGGGGGCCCCAGTACTTC. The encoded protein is CASSYSRGPQYF.

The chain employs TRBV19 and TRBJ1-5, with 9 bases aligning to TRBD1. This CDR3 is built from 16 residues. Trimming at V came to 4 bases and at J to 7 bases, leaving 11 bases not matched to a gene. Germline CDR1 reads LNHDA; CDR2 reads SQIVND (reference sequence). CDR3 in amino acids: CASSTKGQGIGQPQHF. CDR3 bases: TGTGCCAGTAGTACTAAGGGACAGGGAATCGGCCAGCCCCAGCATTTT.

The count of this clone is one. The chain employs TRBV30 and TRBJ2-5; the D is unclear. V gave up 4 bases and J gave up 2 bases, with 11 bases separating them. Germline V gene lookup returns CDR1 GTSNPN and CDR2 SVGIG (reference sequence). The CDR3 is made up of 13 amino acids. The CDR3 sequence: CAWNPRIQETQYF. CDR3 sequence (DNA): TGTGCCTGGAACCCGAGAATTCAAGAGACCCAGTACTTC.

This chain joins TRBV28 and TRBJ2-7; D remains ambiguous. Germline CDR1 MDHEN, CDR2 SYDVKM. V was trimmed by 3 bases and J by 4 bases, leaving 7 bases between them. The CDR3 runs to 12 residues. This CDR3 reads CASSFGEYEQYF. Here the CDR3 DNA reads TGTGCCAGCAGTTTCGGAGAGTACGAGCAGTACTTC.